The 21 T cell receptor beta chains below were found in one sample sequenced in a study of blood T cells in healthy people across ages. Then a second PCR, running roughly 7 to 11 cycles, was carried out with a sample-barcoded 5' primer and a J-beta primer mix. Via MiXCR, TCRdb re-called the 5' RACE reads, giving one row per CDR3 protein. The repertoire has hundreds of thousands of distinct CDR3 sequences, about 30% of them found once; the top ten carry approximately 15%. Sequenced input: blood. The receptors shown here come from a woman aged 80 or older in good health.

This clonotype was seen only a few times. CDR3 nucleotide sequence: TGCAGTGTTCAGACAGGGCGGAATCAGCCCCAGCATTTT. Protein: CSVQTGRNQPQHF. The chain carries TRBV20-1 and TRBJ1-5, with 7 bases lining up with TRBD1. Germline CDR1 and CDR2: DFQATT and SNEGSKA (reference sequence). The J segment lost 4 bases and the V segment lost 7 bases, leaving 7 bases of the junction unmatched. The CDR3 sequence is 13 residues long.

This clonotype occurred many times. The CDR3 is CASTSKNGGKGDEQYF. The DNA of the CDR3 is TGTGCCAGTACCTCTAAAAACGGGGGTAAAGGAGACGAGCAGTACTTC. This sequence joins TRBV3-1 and TRBJ2-7, with a weak D call TRBD2 (6 bases). V shed 9 bases and J shed 5 bases, with 26 bases lying between them. Looked up from germline, CDR1 is LGHDT and CDR2 is YNNKEL (reference sequence). CDR3 length: 16 amino acids.

In the case of this clonotype: This may come from a read error, since a much larger clone is one base off. The chain employs TRBV6-5 and TRBJ2-7, with D possibly matching TRBD1 (5 bases). The CDR3 sequence is 13 residues long. CDR1 and CDR2 from the germline V gene are MNHEY and SVGAGI. Trimming removed 5 bases at V and 3 bases at J, with 11 bases between. In DNA, the CDR3 is TGTGCCAGCAGTCGCAGACAGAGCTACGAGCAGTACTTC. It encodes CASSRRQSYEQYF.

On this clonotype itself: A much larger clone lies one base from this, so it may be a read error. Since the CDR3 does not end with the conserved phenylalanine or tryptophan, this likely comes from a read error. CDR3 sequence: CASKGTSGPQETQYC. DNA for the CDR3: TGCGCCAGCAAGGGAACTAGCGGGCCCCAAGAGACCCAGTACTGC. The V call is TRBV5-1, the J call TRBJ2-5; TRBD2 matches at 9 bases. This CDR3 has 15 amino acids. V lost 6 bases to trimming and J lost 1 base; unmatched junction nucleotides: 7. Germline lookup yields CDR1 SGHRS and CDR2 YFSETQ.

In this sample, this clonotype turned up many times. The rearrangement uses TRBV20-1 and TRBJ2-7; the match to TRBD1 covers 9 bases. Germline-derived CDR1 and CDR2 are DFQATT and SNEGSKA (reference sequence). V lost 5 bases, J lost 3 bases, and 8 bases stayed unmatched. CDR3 length: 14 amino acids. The CDR3 is CSALRQGERYEQYF. The CDR3 DNA sequence: TGCAGTGCTCTTCGACAGGGGGAACGCTACGAGCAGTACTTC.

This clonotype was counted at least ten times. The chain combines TRBV7-9 with TRBJ2-7; D is uncertain. V was clipped by 4 bases and J by 6 bases, with 16 bases between them. There are 14 residues in the CDR3. The V gene's germline CDR1 is SEHNR and CDR2 FQNEAQ (reference sequence). The CDR3 region is CASSWDVPPSEQYF. The DNA of the CDR3 is TGTGCCAGCAGCTGGGATGTACCCCCCAGCGAGCAGTACTTC. The variable domain in full, completed from reference TRBV7-9 and TRBJ2-7, reads DTGVSQNPRHKITKRGQNVTFRCDPISEHNRLYWYRQTLGQGPEFLTYFQNEAQLEKSRLLSDRFSAERPKGSFSTLEIQRTEQGDSAMYLCASSWDVPPSEQYFGPGTRLTVT.

This clonotype occurred a few times. A clone one base away is much larger, so this may be a read error. The chain uses TRBV7-2 and TRBJ2-1, with 12 bases lining up with TRBD2. The J call could be wrong; TRBJ2-7 is a better fit for the DNA end. This CDR3 spans 20 amino acids. Germline V gene sequence: CDR1 SGHTA, CDR2 FQGNSA. This CDR3 is CASSLVGTTSGGASYNEQYF. CDR3 nucleotide sequence: TGTGCCAGCAGCTTAGTTGGGACGACTAGCGGGGGTGCCTCCTACAATGAGCAGTACTTC.

On this clonotype: The final CDR3 position lacks the conserved phenylalanine or tryptophan, pointing to a likely read error. The rearrangement joins TRBV5-1 to TRBJ2-7; 7 nucleotides match TRBD1. V lost 6 bases and J lost 6; bases outside the gene matches: 12. Germline CDR1 and CDR2: SGHRS and YFSETQ. This CDR3 comprises 14 residues. The CDR3 spells CASNRTQGPVEQYN. CDR3 nucleotides: TGCGCCAGCAACCGAACACAGGGGCCGGTCGAGCAGTACAAC.

Many counts were recorded for this clonotype. The chain uses TRBV3-1 and TRBJ2-1; 8 bases map to TRBD2. V was clipped by 3 bases and J by 6 bases; unmatched bases: 10. Germline V gene sequence: CDR1 LGHDT, CDR2 YNNKEL (reference sequence). The CDR3 contains 16 residues. CDR3: CASSQRAGVSTNEQFF. In DNA form, the CDR3 reads TGTGCCAGCAGCCAGAGAGCGGGGGTCTCTACCAATGAGCAGTTCTTC.

The chain combines TRBV10-3 with TRBJ2-1; no clear D gene. CDR3 length: 12 residues. CDR1 is ENHRY and CDR2 is SYGVKD in the germline V gene. V lost 1 base and J lost 7, with 5 bases in between. The CDR3 region has the DNA TGTGCCATCAGTGAGTTGGAAAATGAGCAGTTCTTC. This sequence encodes CAISELENEQFF.

V and J are TRBV7-9 and TRBJ2-3, with TRBD1 matching over 7 bases. The V and J ends lost 3 bases and 1 base, in that order; junction bases with no gene match: 7. The germline V gene has CDR1 SEHNR and CDR2 FQNEAQ (reference sequence). The CDR3 runs to 16 residues. The CDR3 reads CASSFQTGAGTDTQYF. CDR3 DNA: TGTGCCAGCAGCTTCCAAACAGGGGCCGGCACAGATACGCAGTATTTT.

This clonotype was found many times. The chain employs TRBV24-1 and TRBJ2-5; 7 positions agree with TRBD1. V trimming: 4 bases; J trimming: 3 bases; junction bases outside the gene matches: 7. This CDR3 has 15 residues. Looked up from germline, CDR1 is KGHDR and CDR2 is SFDVKD. The CDR3, as DNA: TGTGCCACCAGTGACCTAGGGACAGCTAAAGAGACCCAGTACTTC. It yields the protein CATSDLGTAKETQYF.

In the case of this clonotype: A much larger clone sits a single nucleotide away, making a read error possible. V usage is TRBV28 and J usage is TRBJ2-1; 10 positions match TRBD2. J lost 3 bases, V lost 2 bases, and 1 base had no gene match. From germline, CDR1 is MDHEN and CDR2 SYDVKM. The CDR3 spans 15 residues. CDR3 residues: CASSLLAGVYNEQFF. The DNA for the CDR3 is TGTGCCAGCAGTTTACTAGCGGGGGTCTACAATGAGCAGTTCTTC.

The chain links TRBV18 to TRBJ2-5, with unresolved D. From germline, CDR1 is KGHSH and CDR2 LQKENI. Trimming shortened V by 2 bases and J by 4 bases, and 8 bases separated the two germline ends. CDR3 length: 13 amino acids. CDR3 DNA sequence: TGTGCCAGCTCACCAAAGAGGCGAGAGACCCAGTACTTC. The encoded protein is CASSPKRRETQYF.

This clonotype was counted only a few times. This sequence joins TRBV5-1 and TRBJ1-2; D gene unclear. Deletions cut 1 base from V and 6 bases from J, with 16 bases between. The germline V gene encodes CDR1 SGHRS and CDR2 YFSETQ. CDR3 length equals 15 residues. The CDR3 coding sequence is TGCGCCAGCAGCTTGCTTAGGGCGGGGTCTGATGGCTACACCTTC. As protein: CASSLLRAGSDGYTF.

To note about this clonotype: One base away lies a much larger clone, so this may be a sequencing read error. The chain uses TRBV3-1 and TRBJ2-5; 7 bases agree with TRBD1. The germline gives CDR1 LGHDT, CDR2 YNNKEL (reference sequence). The CDR3 is 13 amino acids. This CDR3 is CASDISGGETLYF. CDR3 nucleotides: TGTGCCAGCGACATATCAGGGGGAGAGACCCTGTACTTC.

There are a few counts of this clonotype. CDR3 nucleotides: TGCGCCAGCAGCTTGGCCGCCCCCGGGGAGGGGAACATTCAGTACTTC. This codes for CASSLAAPGEGNIQYF. This rearrangement joins TRBV5-1 to TRBJ2-5; 7 nucleotides agree with TRBD2. The J call may be mistaken, given a closer DNA end match to TRBJ2-4. The CDR3 is 16 residues long. Germline CDR1 SGHRS, CDR2 YFSETQ.

In the case of this clonotype: A much larger clone differs from this one at a single base, so this may be a read error. The rearrangement joins TRBV20-1 to TRBJ2-1; 12 bases match TRBD2. From germline, CDR1 is DFQATT and CDR2 SNEGSKA (reference sequence). V was pared by 3 bases and J by 10 bases, with 7 bases of the junction left unmatched. This CDR3 has 14 amino acids. CDR3 sequence (DNA): TGCAGTGCTAGGTCTAGCGGGGGGGGTGGAGAGCAGTTCTTC. Translating gives CSARSSGGGGEQFF.

This clonotype was counted once. The junction and the germline gene differ at one end; a read error may be behind it. This chain connects TRBV4-3 to TRBJ1-5, with no clear D. There are 15 residues in the CDR3. CDR1 and CDR2 from the germline V gene are LGHNA and YSLEER. The CDR3 DNA follows: TGCGCCAGCAGCCAAGAATTTGGAGTATCCCAGCCCCGGCATTTT. Its protein is CASSQEFGVSQPRHF.

In its sample, this clonotype was seen once. The chain joins TRBV7-9 to TRBJ2-4, with 8 bases that match TRBD1. CDR1 and CDR2 (germline): SEHNR, FQNEAQ (reference sequence). Trimming removed 5 bases from V and 0 bases from J; junction bases left unmatched: 3. This CDR3 comprises 15 residues. CDR3 protein: CASSQTGVAKNIQYF. Here the CDR3 DNA reads TGTGCCAGCAGCCAGACAGGGGTAGCCAAAAACATTCAGTACTTC.

This clonotype turned up a few times. A single base separates this from a much larger clone, so it may be a read error. V usage is TRBV28 and J usage is TRBJ2-3; perhaps TRBD1 as D (5 bases). Germline CDR1 reads MDHEN; CDR2 reads SYDVKM. V lost 3 bases and J 2 bases, leaving 12 bases between the germline ends. The CDR3 spans 15 residues. CDR3 DNA: TGTGCCAGCAGTTTGATCCAGGGCCACACAGATACGCAGTATTTT. It specifies CASSLIQGHTDTQYF.